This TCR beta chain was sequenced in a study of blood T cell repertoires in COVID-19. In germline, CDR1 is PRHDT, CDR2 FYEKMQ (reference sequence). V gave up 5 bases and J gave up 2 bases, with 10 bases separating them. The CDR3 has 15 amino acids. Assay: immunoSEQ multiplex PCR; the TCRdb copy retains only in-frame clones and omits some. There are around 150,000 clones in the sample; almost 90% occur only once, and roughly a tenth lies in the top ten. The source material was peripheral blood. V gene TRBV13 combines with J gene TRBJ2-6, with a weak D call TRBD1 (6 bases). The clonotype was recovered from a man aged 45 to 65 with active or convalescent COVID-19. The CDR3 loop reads CASSLRGAGANVLTF. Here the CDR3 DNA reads TGTGCCAGCAGCCTCAGGGGAGCTGGGGCCAACGTCCTGACTTTC.